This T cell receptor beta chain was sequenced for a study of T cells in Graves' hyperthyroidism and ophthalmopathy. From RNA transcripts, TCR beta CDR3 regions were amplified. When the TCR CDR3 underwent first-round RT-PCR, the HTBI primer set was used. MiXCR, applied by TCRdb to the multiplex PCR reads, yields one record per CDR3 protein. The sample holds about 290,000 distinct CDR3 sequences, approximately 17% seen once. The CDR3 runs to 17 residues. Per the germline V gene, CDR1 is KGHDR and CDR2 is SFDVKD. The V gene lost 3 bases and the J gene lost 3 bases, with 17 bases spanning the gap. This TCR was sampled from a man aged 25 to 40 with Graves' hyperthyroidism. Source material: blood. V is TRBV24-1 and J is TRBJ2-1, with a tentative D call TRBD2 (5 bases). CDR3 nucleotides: TGTGCCACCAGTGATGCCCAGCGGACTTCGAGCTACAATGAGCAGTTCTTC. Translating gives CATSDAQRTSSYNEQFF.